This TCR beta chain was obtained from a study of blood T cell repertoires in COVID-19. Study details: Material from acute and convalescent COVID-19 was sourced from the United States, Italy and Spain.

Germline V gene sequence: CDR1 KGHSH, CDR2 LQKENI. V was shortened by 6 bases and J by 4 bases, with 18 bases between the two germline ends. The CDR3 extends over 15 amino acids. Measured with immunoSEQ multiplex PCR; TCRdb has only the in-frame clones, and not every one. This table holds hundreds of thousands of clones, around 88% found once. The material sequenced was peripheral blood. The chain employs TRBV18 and TRBJ1-2; no clear D gene. The receptor was derived from a man older than 75 with acute or convalescent COVID-19. Here the CDR3 DNA reads TGTGCCAGCTCTCCAGAGAACCGGTCAGGCTATGGCTACACCTTC. Translated, it gives CASSPENRSGYGYTF.